This entry lists 21 T cell receptor beta chains sequenced from one sample in a study of CD8+ T cells in alopecia areata. RNA, once extracted, was reverse transcribed into cDNA for use as the sequencing template. Profiled with immunoSEQ multiplex PCR; TCRdb holds only in-frame clones, not every one. The sample shows approximately 180,000 clones, roughly 60% of them seen only once. The starting material was CD4+ T cells sorted from blood, obtained at week 0. These receptor sequences come from a human donor with alopecia areata.

There are a few counts of this clone. The V and J genes are TRBV19 and TRBJ2-5; D is unresolved. Per germline, CDR1 LNHDA and CDR2 SQIVND (reference sequence). Trimming stripped 3 bases from V and 1 base from J, with 6 bases between. There are 13 residues in the CDR3. CDR3 residues: CASSIQVQETQYF. The CDR3 DNA is TGTGCCAGTAGTATCCAGGTCCAAGAGACCCAGTACTTC. Together with reference TRBV19 and TRBJ2-5, the CDR3 gives the full variable domain: DGGITQSPKYLFRKEGQNVTLSCEQNLNHDAMYWYRQDPGQGLRLIYYSQIVNDFQKGDIAEGYSVSREKKESFPLTVTSAQKNPTAFYLCASSIQVQETQYFGPGTRLLVL.

This clone was counted only a few times. V and J are TRBV29-1 and TRBJ2-2; D might be TRBD2 (5 bases). Trimming left V 5 bases short and J 4 bases short, with 11 bases between. The CDR3 spans 13 residues. Germline CDR1 SQVTM, CDR2 ANQGSEA. The CDR3 DNA reads as TGCAGCGTTACACTCGGGATCACCGGGGAGCTGTTTTTT. Its translation is CSVTLGITGELFF.

Concerning this clone itself: Other nucleotide sequences in the sample specify the same CDR3. V usage is TRBV29-1 and J usage is TRBJ2-7; 9 bases line up with TRBD1. The CDR3 extends over 13 amino acids. V lost 6 bases to trimming and J lost 4 bases; unmatched junction nucleotides: 7. Per germline, CDR1 SQVTM and CDR2 ANQGSEA. The CDR3 DNA follows: TGCAGCGTAGAGGGACAGGGTGGGTACGAGCAGTACTTC. It encodes CSVEGQGGYEQYF.

This clone came up a few times. The chain has TRBV30 and TRBJ1-6; D unresolved. CDR3 length: 17 amino acids. V gave up 3 bases and J gave up 0 bases, with 15 bases separating them. The germline gives CDR1 GTSNPN, CDR2 SVGIG (reference sequence). CDR3 in DNA: TGTGCCTGGAGCCGACGGACGGTGAGCTCCTATAATTCACCCCTCCACTTT. It is translated as CAWSRRTVSSYNSPLHF.

The V call is TRBV7-9, the J call TRBJ2-1, with a possible D match to TRBD1 (7 bases). The V gene lost 8 bases and the J gene lost 4 bases, with 15 bases spanning the gap. The CDR3 consists of 14 residues. CDR1 is SEHNR, CDR2 FQNEAQ, per germline (reference sequence). CDR3 protein: CASWIRGEYNEQFF. For the CDR3, the DNA is TGTGCCAGCTGGATCAGGGGGGAGTACAATGAGCAGTTCTTC.

The V call is TRBV28, the J call TRBJ2-1; a possible D gene is TRBD2 (6 bases). Trimming took 9 bases from V and 5 from J, leaving 17 bases between them. The CDR3 is 14 amino acids. In germline, CDR1 is MDHEN, CDR2 SYDVKM. CDR3 coding DNA: TGTGCCAGTAAGCTGGGTGGGACTCACAATGAGCAGTTCTTC. Protein product: CASKLGGTHNEQFF.

The chain is built from TRBV11-2 and TRBJ1-1; no definite D call. Germline V gene data show CDR1 as SGHAT and CDR2 as FQNNGV. The CDR3 is 13 residues long. V dropped 0 bases and J dropped 6 bases, with 8 bases sitting between them. The CDR3 sequence: CASSLDLRSEAFF. Written as DNA, the CDR3 is TGTGCCAGCAGCTTAGATTTGCGGTCTGAAGCTTTCTTT.

V gene TRBV9 combines with J gene TRBJ1-4; D possibly corresponds to TRBD1 (6 bases). Looked up from germline, CDR1 is SGDLS and CDR2 is YYNGEE. This CDR3 has 16 residues. Between the trimmed V and J ends, which lost 2 bases and 2 bases, there was a span of 13 bases. The CDR3 reads CASSVFRGGTNEKLFF. The CDR3 bases are TGTGCCAGCAGCGTTTTCAGGGGTGGCACTAATGAAAAACTGTTTTTT.

The V call is TRBV2, the J call TRBJ1-6; D is unresolved. The CDR3 extends over 12 amino acids. Germline V gives CDR1 SNHLY, CDR2 FYNNEI. V dropped 6 bases and J dropped 8 bases, with 8 bases sitting between them. The CDR3: CASRPEDSPLHF. The CDR3 coding sequence is TGTGCCAGCAGGCCAGAGGATTCACCCCTCCACTTT.

CDR3: CAWNLPGQGYSPLHF. Written as DNA, the CDR3 is TGTGCCTGGAACCTACCGGGACAGGGGTATTCACCCCTCCACTTT. The rearrangement joins TRBV30 to TRBJ1-6; 10 bases are a match to TRBD1. Per germline, CDR1 GTSNPN and CDR2 SVGIG (reference sequence). V shed 4 bases, J shed 8 bases, and the junction held 8 bases outside the gene matches. The CDR3 has 15 residues.

CDR3 in amino acids: CATSRDGTPTPETQYF. The CDR3 region has the DNA TGTGCCACCAGCAGAGACGGGACTCCAACGCCGGAGACCCAGTACTTC. The rearrangement uses TRBV15 and TRBJ2-5, with TRBD2 as a possible D gene (6 bases). The CDR3 sequence is 16 residues long. Deletions cut 0 bases from V and 5 bases from J, with 16 bases between. Germline CDR1 reads LNHNV; CDR2 reads YYDKDF (reference sequence).

The rearrangement uses TRBV29-1 and TRBJ1-1, with D perhaps matching TRBD1 (6 bases). This CDR3 has 11 amino acids. Trimming cost V 0 bases and J 8 bases, with 7 bases left between them. CDR1 is SQVTM, CDR2 ANQGSEA, per germline. The CDR3 loop is CSVEEGTEAFF. The CDR3 bases are TGCAGCGTTGAAGAGGGGACAGAAGCTTTCTTT.

The rearrangement links TRBV5-5 to TRBJ2-1; D is unresolved. V was trimmed by 1 base and J by 6 bases, leaving 8 bases between them. Germline V lookup: CDR1 SGHKS, CDR2 YYEKEE (reference sequence). The CDR3 sequence is 13 residues long. The CDR3, as DNA: TGTGCCAGCAGCTTGAACAGCCCCAATGAGCAGTTCTTC. Encoded protein: CASSLNSPNEQFF.

This sequence joins TRBV29-1 and TRBJ1-1; no definite D call. This CDR3 contains 11 residues. V lost 4 bases, J lost 4 bases, and 7 bases lay in between. Germline values: CDR1 SQVTM, CDR2 ANQGSEA. The CDR3 loop reads CSVGWGTEAFF. The CDR3 DNA sequence: TGCAGCGTTGGGTGGGGCACTGAAGCTTTCTTT.

A few counts support this clone. V usage is TRBV27 and J usage is TRBJ2-6; 7 bases match TRBD2. Germline trimming cut 0 bases from V and 0 bases from J; bases unmatched to any gene: 8. The V gene's germline CDR1 is MNHEY and CDR2 SMNVEV (reference sequence). This CDR3 comprises 19 residues. The CDR3 sequence is CASSLSLWGGISGANVLTF. The CDR3 DNA is TGTGCCAGCAGTTTATCTCTCTGGGGGGGAATCTCTGGGGCCAACGTCCTGACTTTC. Variable domain in full (rest from reference TRBV27 and TRBJ2-6): EAQVTQNPRYLITVTGKKLTVTCSQNMNHEYMSWYRQDPGLGLRQIYYSMNVEVTDKGDVPEGYKVSRKEKRNFPLILESPSPNQTSLYFCASSLSLWGGISGANVLTFGAGSRLTVL.

This clone was found a few times. The J gene is TRBJ1-6, the V gene TRBV5-6; D is unresolved. Germline loops: CDR1 SGHDT, CDR2 YYEEEE. This CDR3 has 13 amino acids. The V and J ends lost 1 base and 6 bases respectively, with 5 bases between them. The CDR3 nucleotides read TGTGCCAGCAGCTTGTCCCCTAATTCACCCCTCCACTTT. Translating gives CASSLSPNSPLHF.

The chain uses TRBV29-1 and TRBJ1-2; D unresolved. The germline CDR1 and CDR2 sequences are SQVTM and ANQGSEA. Trimming removed 6 bases from V and 7 bases from J, with 15 bases in between. CDR3 length: 12 amino acids. CDR3 protein: CSVRLEGSGYTF. The CDR3 DNA is TGCAGCGTGCGACTCGAGGGTTCTGGCTACACCTTC.

The chain has TRBV29-1 and TRBJ2-5; the D is unclear. With 4 bases removed from V and 2 bases from J, the gap between germline ends came to 11 bases. CDR1 SQVTM and CDR2 ANQGSEA come from the germline V gene. This CDR3 is built from 13 residues. In nucleotides, the CDR3 is TGCAGCGTTGGGCTCAGGCTTCAAGAGACCCAGTACTTC. Translated: CSVGLRLQETQYF.

This chain connects TRBV5-6 to TRBJ2-2; maybe TRBD2 (6 bases). Deletions cut 3 bases from V and 5 bases from J, with 8 bases between. The germline CDR1 and CDR2 sequences are SGHDT and YYEEEE. The CDR3 has 13 amino acids. The CDR3 sequence: CASSSGVTGELFF. CDR3 bases: TGTGCCAGCAGCTCGGGGGTAACCGGGGAGCTGTTTTTT.

This chain connects TRBV19 to TRBJ1-5, with TRBD1 matching over 10 bases. Germline V gene sequence: CDR1 LNHDA, CDR2 SQIVND (reference sequence). The CDR3 length is 15 residues. After removal of 5 bases from V and 5 bases from J, the junction contained 6 bases not matched to a gene. CDR3 residues: CASSGGQGDYQPQHF. DNA of the CDR3: TGTGCCAGTAGTGGAGGACAGGGGGATTATCAGCCCCAGCATTTT. Based on the CDR3 plus reference TRBV19 and TRBJ1-5, the full variable domain is DGGITQSPKYLFRKEGQNVTLSCEQNLNHDAMYWYRQDPGQGLRLIYYSQIVNDFQKGDIAEGYSVSREKKESFPLTVTSAQKNPTAFYLCASSGGQGDYQPQHFGDGTRLSIL.

This clone occurred once. The V and J genes are TRBV7-2 and TRBJ2-7; TRBD1 matches 7 bases. Germline V gives CDR1 SGHTA, CDR2 FQGNSA. The CDR3 has 14 residues. The junction had 6 bases not matched to a gene; V was cut back by 5 bases and J by 2 bases. CDR3 DNA sequence: TGTGCCAGCAGCCCGACAGGGAAGGCCTACGAGCAGTACTTC. Translating gives CASSPTGKAYEQYF.